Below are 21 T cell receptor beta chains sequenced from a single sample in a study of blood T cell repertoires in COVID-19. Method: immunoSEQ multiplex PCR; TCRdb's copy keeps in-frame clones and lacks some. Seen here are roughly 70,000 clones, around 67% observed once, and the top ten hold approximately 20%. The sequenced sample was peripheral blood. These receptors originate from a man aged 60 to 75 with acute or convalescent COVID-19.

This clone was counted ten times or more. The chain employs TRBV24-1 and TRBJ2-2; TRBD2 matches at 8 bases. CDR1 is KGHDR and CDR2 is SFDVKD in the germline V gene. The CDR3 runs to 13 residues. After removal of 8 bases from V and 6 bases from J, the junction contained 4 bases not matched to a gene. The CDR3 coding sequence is TGTGCCACCATGGGACTAGAGGCCGGGGAGCTGTTTTTT. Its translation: CATMGLEAGELFF.

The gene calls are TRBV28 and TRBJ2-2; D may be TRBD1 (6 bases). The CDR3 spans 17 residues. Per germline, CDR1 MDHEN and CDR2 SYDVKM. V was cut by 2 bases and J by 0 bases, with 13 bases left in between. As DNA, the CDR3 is TGTGCCAGCAGTTTAAGGACAGCCTCCTCGAACACCGGGGAGCTGTTTTTT. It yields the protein CASSLRTASSNTGELFF.

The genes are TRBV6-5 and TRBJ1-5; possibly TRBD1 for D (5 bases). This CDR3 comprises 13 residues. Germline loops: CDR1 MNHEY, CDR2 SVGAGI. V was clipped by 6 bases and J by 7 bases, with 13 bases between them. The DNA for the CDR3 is TGTGCCAGCAGCCCAGGGATTGGCCAGCCCCAGCATTTT. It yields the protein CASSPGIGQPQHF.

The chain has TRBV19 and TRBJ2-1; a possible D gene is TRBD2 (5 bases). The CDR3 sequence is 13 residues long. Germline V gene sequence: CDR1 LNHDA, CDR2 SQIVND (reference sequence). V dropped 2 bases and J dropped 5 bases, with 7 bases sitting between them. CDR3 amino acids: CASSIQADNEQFF. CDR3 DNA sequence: TGTGCCAGTAGTATACAAGCGGACAATGAGCAGTTCTTC.

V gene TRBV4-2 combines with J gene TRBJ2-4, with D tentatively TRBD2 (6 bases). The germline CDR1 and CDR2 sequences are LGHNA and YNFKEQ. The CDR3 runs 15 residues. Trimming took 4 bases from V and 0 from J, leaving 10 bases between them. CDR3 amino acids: CASSLGGRAKNIQYF. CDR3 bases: TGTGCCAGCAGCCTGGGAGGACGAGCCAAAAACATTCAGTACTTC.

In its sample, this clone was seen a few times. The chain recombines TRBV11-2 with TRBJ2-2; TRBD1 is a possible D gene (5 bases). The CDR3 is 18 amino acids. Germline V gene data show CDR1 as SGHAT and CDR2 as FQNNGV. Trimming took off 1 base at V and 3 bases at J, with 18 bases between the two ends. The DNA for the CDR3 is TGTGCCAGCAGCTTAGGTCAGGACAACAGCGAGGACACCGGGGAGCTGTTTTTT. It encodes CASSLGQDNSEDTGELFF.

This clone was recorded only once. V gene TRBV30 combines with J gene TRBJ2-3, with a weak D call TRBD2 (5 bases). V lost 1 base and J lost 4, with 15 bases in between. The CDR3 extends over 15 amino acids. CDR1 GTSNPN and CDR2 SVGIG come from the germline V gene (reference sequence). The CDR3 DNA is TGTGCCTGGAGTGAGTCTGGGTCGGAGGCAGATACGCAGTATTTT. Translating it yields CAWSESGSEADTQYF. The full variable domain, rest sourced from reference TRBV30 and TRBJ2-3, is SQTIHQWPATLVQPVGSPLSLECTVEGTSNPNLYWYRQAAGRGLQLLFYSVGIGQISSEVPQNLSASRPQDRQFILSSKKLLLSDSGFYLCAWSESGSEADTQYFGPGTRLTVL.

CDR3 nucleotide sequence: TGTGCCAGCGGGGGACAGGGTGGGAACTATGGCTACACCTTC. This encodes CASGGQGGNYGYTF. The genes are TRBV19 and TRBJ1-2; 9 nucleotides agree with TRBD1. The V gene's germline CDR1 is LNHDA and CDR2 SQIVND (reference sequence). V was pared by 9 bases and J by 2 bases, with 7 bases of the junction left unmatched. The CDR3 covers 14 residues.

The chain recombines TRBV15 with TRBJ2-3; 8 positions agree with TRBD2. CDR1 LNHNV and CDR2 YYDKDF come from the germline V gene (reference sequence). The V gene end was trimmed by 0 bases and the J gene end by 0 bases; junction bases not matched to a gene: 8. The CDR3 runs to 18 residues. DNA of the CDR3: TGTGCCACCAGCAGAGACTCTGGCGGGGGGCTTAGCACAGATACGCAGTATTTT. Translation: CATSRDSGGGLSTDTQYF.

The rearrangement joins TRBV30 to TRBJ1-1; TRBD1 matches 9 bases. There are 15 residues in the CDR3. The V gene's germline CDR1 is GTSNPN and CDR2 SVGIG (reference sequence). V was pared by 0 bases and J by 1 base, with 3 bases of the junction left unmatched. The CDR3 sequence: CAWSVRQGENTEAFF. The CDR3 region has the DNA TGTGCCTGGAGTGTCCGACAGGGGGAGAACACTGAAGCTTTCTTT.

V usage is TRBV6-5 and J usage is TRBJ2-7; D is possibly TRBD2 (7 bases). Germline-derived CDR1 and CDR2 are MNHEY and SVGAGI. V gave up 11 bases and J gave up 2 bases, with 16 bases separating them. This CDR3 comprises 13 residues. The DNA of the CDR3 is TGTGCCGGCAAGGGGGAGGGTCCCTACGAGCAGTACTTC. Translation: CAGKGEGPYEQYF.

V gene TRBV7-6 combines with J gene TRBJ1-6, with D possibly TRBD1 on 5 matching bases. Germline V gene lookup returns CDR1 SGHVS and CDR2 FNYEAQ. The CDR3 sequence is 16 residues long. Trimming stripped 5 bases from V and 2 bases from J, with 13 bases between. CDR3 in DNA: TGTGCCAGCAGCCAAGAACAGGCCGCCTATAATTCACCCCTCCACTTT. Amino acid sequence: CASSQEQAAYNSPLHF.

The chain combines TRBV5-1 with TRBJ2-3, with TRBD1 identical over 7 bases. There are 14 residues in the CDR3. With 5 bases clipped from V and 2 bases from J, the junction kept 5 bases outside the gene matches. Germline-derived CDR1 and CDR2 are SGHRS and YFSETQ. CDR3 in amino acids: CASRSGTDTDTQYF. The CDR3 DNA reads TGCGCCAGCAGATCTGGGACAGACACAGATACGCAGTATTTT.

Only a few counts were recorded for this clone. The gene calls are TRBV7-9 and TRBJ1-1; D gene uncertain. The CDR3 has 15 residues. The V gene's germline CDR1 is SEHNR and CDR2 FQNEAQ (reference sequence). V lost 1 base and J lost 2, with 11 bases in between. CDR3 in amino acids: CASSLGPTTNTEAFF. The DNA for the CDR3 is TGTGCCAGCAGCTTAGGGCCCACCACCAACACTGAAGCTTTCTTT. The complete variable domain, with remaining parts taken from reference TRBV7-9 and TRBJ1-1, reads DTGVSQNPRHKITKRGQNVTFRCDPISEHNRLYWYRQTLGQGPEFLTYFQNEAQLEKSRLLSDRFSAERPKGSFSTLEIQRTEQGDSAMYLCASSLGPTTNTEAFFGQGTRLTVV.

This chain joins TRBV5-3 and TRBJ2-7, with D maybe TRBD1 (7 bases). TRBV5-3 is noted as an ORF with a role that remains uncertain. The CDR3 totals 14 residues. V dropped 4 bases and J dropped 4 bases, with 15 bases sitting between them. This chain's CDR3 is CARSGGTDNYEQYV. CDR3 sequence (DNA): TGTGCCAGAAGCGGCGGGACAGATAATTACGAGCAGTACGTC.

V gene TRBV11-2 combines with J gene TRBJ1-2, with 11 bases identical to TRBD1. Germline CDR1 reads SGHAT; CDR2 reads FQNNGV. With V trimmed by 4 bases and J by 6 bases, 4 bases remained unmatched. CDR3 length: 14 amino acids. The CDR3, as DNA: TGTGCCAGCAGCTACGGACAGGGGGCTGATGGCTACACCTTC. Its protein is CASSYGQGADGYTF.

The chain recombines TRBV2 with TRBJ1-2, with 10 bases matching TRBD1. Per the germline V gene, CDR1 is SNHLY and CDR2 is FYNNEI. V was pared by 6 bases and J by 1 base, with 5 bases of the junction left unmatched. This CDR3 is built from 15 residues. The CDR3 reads CASRSRDRGNYGYTF. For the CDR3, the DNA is TGTGCCAGCAGGTCCCGGGACAGGGGTAACTATGGCTACACCTTC.

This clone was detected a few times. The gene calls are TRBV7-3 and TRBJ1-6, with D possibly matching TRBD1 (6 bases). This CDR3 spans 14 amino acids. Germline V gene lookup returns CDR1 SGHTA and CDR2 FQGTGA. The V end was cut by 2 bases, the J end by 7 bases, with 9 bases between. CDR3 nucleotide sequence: TGTGCCAGCAGCTTAGGCAGGGGAAATTCACCCCTCCACTTT. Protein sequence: CASSLGRGNSPLHF.

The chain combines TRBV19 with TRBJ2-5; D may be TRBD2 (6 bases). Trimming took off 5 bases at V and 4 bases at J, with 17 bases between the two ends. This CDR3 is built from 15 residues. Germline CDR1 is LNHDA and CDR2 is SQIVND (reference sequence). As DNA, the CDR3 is TGTGCCAGTAGTCAGGGACTCTCGGCGATAGAGACCCAGTACTTC. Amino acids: CASSQGLSAIETQYF.

The CDR3 loop reads CASSPPRTAAFSSYNEQFF. The DNA of the CDR3 is TGTGCCAGCAGCCCACCCAGGACAGCCGCCTTTAGCTCCTACAATGAGCAGTTCTTC. V and J are TRBV13 and TRBJ2-1; D may be TRBD1 (6 bases). The CDR3 is 19 residues long. Germline assignment: CDR1 PRHDT and CDR2 FYEKMQ (reference sequence). The V gene lost 5 bases and the J gene lost 0 bases, with 23 bases spanning the gap.

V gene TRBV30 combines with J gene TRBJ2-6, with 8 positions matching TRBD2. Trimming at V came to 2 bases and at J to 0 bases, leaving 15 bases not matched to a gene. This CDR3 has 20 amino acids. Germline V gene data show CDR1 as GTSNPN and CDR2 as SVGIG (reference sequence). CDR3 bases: TGTGCCTGGAGTCCCTGGGATGTCGGGGGGGCTTACTCTGGGGCCAACGTCCTGACTTTC. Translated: CAWSPWDVGGAYSGANVLTF.